The clone carrying this T cell receptor beta chain was seen repeatedly, ten times or more. Its cognate antigen is unknown. The data are from a study of T cells in Graves' hyperthyroidism and ophthalmopathy. Fresh peripheral blood, about 9.6 ml, yielded the PBMCs. Germline CDR1 is SGHTA and CDR2 is FQGNSA. Trimming cost V 4 bases and J 2 bases; bases outside gene matches: 8. The CDR3 runs 15 residues. Broader study findings: With a median lead of approximately 6 months before onset, the model predicted ophthalmopathy.

Amplification targeted TCR beta CDR3 regions from RNA transcripts. Using the HTBI primer set, a first-round RT-PCR was run on the TCR CDR3. From the multiplex PCR reads, TCRdb called clonotypes with MiXCR, one entry per CDR3 protein. The sample holds approximately 740,000 distinct CDR3 sequences, about 15% seen once. This rearrangement joins TRBV7-2 to TRBJ2-7; 7 bases map to TRBD1. The sequence was collected from a woman aged 18-29 years with Graves' hyperthyroidism. The sequenced sample consisted of blood. The CDR3 DNA sequence: TGTGCCAGCAGCTCCGCGGCAGGGGGTGCCTACGAGCAGTACTTC. It specifies CASSSAAGGAYEQYF.